The T cell receptor (beta chain) described here comes from a study of sequential checkpoint blockade in melanoma. The wider study: First-line arms were nivolumab then ipilimumab, or the reverse, randomized 1:1.

This sample's treatment: randomized to nivolumab then ipilimumab (arm A) or the reverse (arm B). PBMC sorting kept live CD3+CD8+ cells without CD19 or CD56. Sequencing was performed with immunoSEQ multiplex PCR; in TCRdb, only in-frame clones are kept and a portion is missing. The table includes tens of thousands of clones, 75% to 90% detected once. J gave up 6 bases and V 1 base, and 12 bases lay outside the gene matches. Germline values: CDR1 MNHNS, CDR2 SASEGT. The CDR3 is 17 amino acids. The source was CD8+ T cells sorted from blood (inferred from file names), collected from a patient given nivolumab and ipilimumab in sequence. The sequence derives from a human donor with melanoma. The chain has TRBV6-1 and TRBJ2-1; 7 bases map to TRBD2. CDR3 DNA sequence: TGTGCCAGCAGTGAAGGTGAGACAGCGGGAACCATCAATGAGCAGTTCTTC. Its protein is CASSEGETAGTINEQFF.